These 21 T cell receptor beta chains came from one sample sequenced in a study of T-cell reconstitution after alpha-beta-depleted transplantation in children. A TCRbeta library incorporating unique molecular identifiers was prepared. TCRdb used MiXCR to reprocess the PCR reads, holding one entry per CDR3 protein. The sample holds tens of thousands of distinct CDR3 sequences; over 4.5% are singletons and the top ten take roughly 30%. The input for sequencing was PBMCs, mostly from graft donor cells, taken 60 days after TCRalphabeta/CD19-depleted stem cell transplant. The receptors originated from a female patient aged 2-10 years who had a stem cell transplant for aplastic anemia, so the T cells may come from the graft donor.

This clonotype has ten or more counts. The chain uses TRBV7-3 and TRBJ1-6; D is uncertain. V lost 8 bases and J lost 10, with 15 bases in between. The CDR3 length is 13 residues. CDR1 is SGHTA, CDR2 FQGTGA, per germline. The CDR3 spells CASGISGGSPLHF. The DNA of the CDR3 is TGTGCCAGCGGCATATCAGGCGGGTCACCCCTCCACTTT. Full variable domain (rest looked up from reference TRBV7-3 and TRBJ1-6): GAGVSQTPSNKVTEKGKYVELRCDPISGHTALYWYRQSLGQGPEFLIYFQGTGAADDSGLPNDRFFAVRPEGSVSTLKIQRTERGDSAVYLCASGISGGSPLHFGNGTRLTVT.

This clonotype was counted ten times or more. In nucleotides, the CDR3 is TGTGCCAGCAGCTTAAAGGAGGGTGGCGAGCAGTACTTC. Residues: CASSLKEGGEQYF. The genes are TRBV7-3 and TRBJ2-7; D might be TRBD2 (6 bases). The CDR3 totals 13 residues. With 1 base removed from V and 6 bases from J, the gap between germline ends came to 10 bases. CDR1 is SGHTA, CDR2 FQGTGA, per germline. Full variable domain (missing parts from reference TRBV7-3 and TRBJ2-7): GAGVSQTPSNKVTEKGKYVELRCDPISGHTALYWYRQSLGQGPEFLIYFQGTGAADDSGLPNDRFFAVRPEGSVSTLKIQRTERGDSAVYLCASSLKEGGEQYFGPGTRLTVT.

The chain couples TRBV30 to TRBJ2-7, with 9 bases fitting TRBD2. The CDR3 extends over 14 amino acids. V gave up 4 bases and J gave up 2 bases; unmatched junction bases: 6. Germline lookup yields CDR1 GTSNPN and CDR2 SVGIG (reference sequence). The CDR3 loop reads CAWKKRGAPYEQYF. CDR3 nucleotides: TGTGCCTGGAAGAAGCGGGGGGCCCCCTACGAGCAGTACTTC. Supplemented by reference TRBV30 and TRBJ2-7, the full variable domain reads SQTIHQWPATLVQPVGSPLSLECTVEGTSNPNLYWYRQAAGRGLQLLFYSVGIGQISSEVPQNLSASRPQDRQFILSSKKLLLSDSGFYLCAWKKRGAPYEQYFGPGTRLTVT.

This clonotype was observed at least ten times. The J gene is TRBJ2-2, the V gene TRBV6-5, with 12 positions matching TRBD2. Germline V gives CDR1 MNHEY, CDR2 SVGAGI. Trimming cost V 8 bases and J 8 bases; bases outside gene matches: 9. The CDR3 has 15 amino acids. The CDR3 region has the DNA TGTGCCAGCCGACTAGCGGGGGAATCTTTGGGGGAGCTGTTTTTT. It yields the protein CASRLAGESLGELFF.

The table lists this clonotype with many counts. This chain joins TRBV20-1 and TRBJ2-1; the D gene is possibly TRBD1 (6 bases). Germline CDR1 DFQATT, CDR2 SNEGSKA (reference sequence). The ends were cut back, 6 bases at V and 3 bases at J, with 9 bases in the middle. This CDR3 is 12 amino acids long. CDR3 sequence: CSASGDYNEQFF. CDR3 bases: TGCAGTGCATCAGGGGACTACAATGAGCAGTTCTTC.

This chain connects TRBV2 to TRBJ2-1; 10 bases align to TRBD2. This CDR3 contains 15 residues. V shed 6 bases and J 3 bases; nucleotides not matched to a gene: 5. Germline CDR1 and CDR2: SNHLY and FYNNEI. CDR3 in DNA: TGTGCCAGCAGGGTCCGGACTAGCGGCTACAATGAGCAGTTCTTC. This gives the protein CASRVRTSGYNEQFF.

This clonotype showed up many times. V gene TRBV4-2 combines with J gene TRBJ2-3, with a weak D call TRBD2 (7 bases). Germline values: CDR1 LGHNA, CDR2 YNFKEQ. The CDR3 is made up of 15 amino acids. Trimming shortened V by 4 bases and J by 5 bases, and 16 bases separated the two germline ends. This CDR3 reads CASSRSGGWVDTQYF. CDR3 sequence (DNA): TGTGCCAGCAGCCGCTCGGGGGGCTGGGTAGATACGCAGTATTTT.

Ten or more counts support this clonotype. J is TRBJ1-2 and V is TRBV12-3 or TRBV12-4; a weak D match, TRBD1 (6 bases). The CDR3 loop spans 13 amino acids. The V and J ends lost 6 bases and 4 bases respectively, with 12 bases between them. CDR3 coding DNA: TGTGCCAGCAGGGGGGCTTCCCCCTATGGCTACACCTTC. This codes for CASRGASPYGYTF.

The chain uses TRBV20-1 and TRBJ1-1, with TRBD1 as a possible D gene (5 bases). Germline CDR1 reads DFQATT; CDR2 reads SNEGSKA (reference sequence). Trimming took 2 bases from V and 3 from J, leaving 16 bases between them. The CDR3 contains 15 residues. This CDR3 is CSARSGQGRDTEAFF. DNA of the CDR3: TGCAGTGCTAGAAGCGGGCAGGGACGGGACACTGAAGCTTTCTTT.

This clonotype was observed many times. The gene calls are TRBV4-3 and TRBJ2-2; TRBD2 agrees at 8 bases. V lost 4 bases to trimming and J lost 5 bases; unmatched junction nucleotides: 15. The germline gives CDR1 LGHNA, CDR2 YSLEER. CDR3 size: 18 residues. CDR3 protein: CASSRGVPGLVVTGELFF. In nucleotides, the CDR3 is TGCGCCAGCAGCCGAGGAGTACCGGGACTAGTTGTGACCGGGGAGCTGTTTTTT.

This clonotype was found many times. The DNA of the CDR3 is TGTGCCAGCAGTGAGGGACTAGGAAACAATGAGCAGTTCTTC. It encodes CASSEGLGNNEQFF. The rearrangement joins TRBV25-1 to TRBJ2-1; 8 bases are shared with TRBD2. J was trimmed by 5 bases and V by 3 bases; bases with no gene match: 3. The CDR3 loop spans 14 amino acids. The germline V gene has CDR1 MGHDK and CDR2 SYGVNS.

There are many counts of this clonotype. The chain is built from TRBV7-3 and TRBJ1-6; D is undetermined. The CDR3 has 13 residues. The V and J ends lost 2 bases and 6 bases respectively, with 5 bases between them. Germline CDR1 SGHTA, CDR2 FQGTGA. CDR3 sequence (DNA): TGTGCCAGCAGCTTATCCAGTAATTCACCCCTCCACTTT. This encodes CASSLSSNSPLHF.

This clonotype was observed many times. V gene TRBV6-5 combines with J gene TRBJ2-6, with no clear D. The germline V and J ends were trimmed by 6 bases and 0 bases, with 9 bases remaining between them. The CDR3 loop spans 15 amino acids. From germline, CDR1 is MNHEY and CDR2 SVGAGI. CDR3 in DNA: TGTGCCAGCAGGTGGTTGGCCTCTGGGGCCAACGTCCTGACTTTC. The encoded protein is CASRWLASGANVLTF.

This clonotype was seen repeatedly, ten times or more. J is TRBJ2-2 and V is TRBV6-6, with 9 bases fitting TRBD1. The junction had 5 bases not matched to a gene; V was cut back by 7 bases and J by 2 bases. Germline-derived CDR1 and CDR2 are MNHNY and SVGAGI (reference sequence). There are 15 residues in the CDR3. This CDR3 is CASKAGQGNTGELFF. In nucleotides, the CDR3 is TGTGCCAGCAAGGCGGGACAGGGCAACACCGGGGAGCTGTTTTTT.

This clonotype was counted ten times or more. This chain links TRBV29-1 with TRBJ2-3, with 12 bases matching TRBD2. CDR1 SQVTM and CDR2 ANQGSEA come from the germline V gene. The CDR3 has 17 amino acids. V lost 8 bases to trimming and J lost 2 bases; unmatched junction nucleotides: 14. The CDR3 loop reads CSSLSLAGGLSTDTQYF. As DNA, the CDR3 is TGCAGCTCCCTGAGTCTAGCGGGGGGGCTGTCCACAGATACGCAGTATTTT.

This clonotype was seen ten or more times. The J gene is TRBJ2-1, the V gene TRBV28; the match to TRBD1 covers 7 bases. J lost 4 bases, V lost 11 bases, and 5 bases had no gene match. This CDR3 spans 12 amino acids. Germline V gene data show CDR1 as MDHEN and CDR2 as SYDVKM. The CDR3 DNA is TGTGCCGACGAGACAGGGTACAATGAGCAGTTCTTC. Its translation: CADETGYNEQFF.

This clonotype has a count of ten or more. Here the CDR3 reads CASSLLEEAFF. CDR3 coding DNA: TGTGCCAGCAGTCTCCTGGAAGAAGCTTTCTTT. The chain couples TRBV28 to TRBJ1-1; D unresolved. Germline V gene lookup returns CDR1 MDHEN and CDR2 SYDVKM. With 5 bases removed from V and 8 bases from J, the gap between germline ends came to 9 bases. CDR3 size: 11 residues. Full variable domain (rest looked up from reference TRBV28 and TRBJ1-1): DVKVTQSSRYLVKRTGEKVFLECVQDMDHENMFWYRQDPGLGLRLIYFSYDVKMKEKGDIPEGYSVSREKKERFSLILESASTNQTSMYLCASSLLEEAFFGQGTRLTVV.

The CDR3 protein is CASAAGIGGTDTQYF. CDR3 DNA: TGTGCCAGCGCGGCGGGAATCGGAGGGACAGATACGCAGTATTTT. The chain uses TRBV2 and TRBJ2-3; D might be TRBD2 (6 bases). The CDR3 length is 15 residues. V lost 8 bases, J lost 3 bases, and 18 bases lay in between. CDR1 is SNHLY, CDR2 FYNNEI, per germline.

As concerns this clonotype: One base away lies a much larger clone, so this may be a sequencing read error. The chain has TRBV5-1 and TRBJ2-3, with 8 positions matching TRBD1. In germline, CDR1 is SGHRS, CDR2 YFSETQ. CDR3 length equals 16 residues. The chain's CDR3 is CACSTTTGASTDTQYF. The CDR3 DNA is TGCGCCTGCAGCACAACGACAGGGGCTAGCACAGATACGCAGTATTTT. The variable domain in full, completed from reference TRBV5-1 and TRBJ2-3, reads KAGVTQTPRYLIKTRGQQVTLSCSPISGHRSVSWYQQTPGQGLQFLFEYFSETQRNKGNFPGRFSGRQFSNSRSEMNVSTLELGDSALYLCACSTTTGASTDTQYFGPGTRLTVL.

This clonotype was recorded many times. The gene calls are TRBV5-6 and TRBJ2-1; no clear D gene. Between the trimmed V and J ends, which lost 4 bases and 0 bases, there was a span of 14 bases. The CDR3 has 16 residues. Germline V CDR1 and CDR2: SGHDT, YYEEEE. The CDR3 loop reads CASSPDILSSYNEQFF. The CDR3 DNA sequence: TGTGCCAGCAGCCCTGACATACTTAGCTCCTACAATGAGCAGTTCTTC.

This rearrangement joins TRBV18 to TRBJ2-7; the D is unclear. The germline V gene has CDR1 KGHSH and CDR2 LQKENI. The CDR3 runs to 11 residues. V was clipped by 2 bases and J by 4 bases, with 3 bases between them. In DNA form, the CDR3 reads TGTGCCAGCTCACCAGGGTACGAGCAGTACGTC. This sequence encodes CASSPGYEQYV.